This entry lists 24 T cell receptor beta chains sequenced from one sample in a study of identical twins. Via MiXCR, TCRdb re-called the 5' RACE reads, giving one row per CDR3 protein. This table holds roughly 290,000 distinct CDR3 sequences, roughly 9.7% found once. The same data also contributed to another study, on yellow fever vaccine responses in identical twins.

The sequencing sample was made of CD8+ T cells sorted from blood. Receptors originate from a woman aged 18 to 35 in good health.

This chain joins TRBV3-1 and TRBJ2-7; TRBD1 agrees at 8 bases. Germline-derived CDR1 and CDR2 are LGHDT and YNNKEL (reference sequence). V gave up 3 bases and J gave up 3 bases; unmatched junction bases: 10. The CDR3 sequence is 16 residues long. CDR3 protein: CASSHLPGQVYYEQYF. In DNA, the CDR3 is TGTGCCAGCAGCCACCTACCGGGACAGGTCTACTACGAGCAGTACTTC.

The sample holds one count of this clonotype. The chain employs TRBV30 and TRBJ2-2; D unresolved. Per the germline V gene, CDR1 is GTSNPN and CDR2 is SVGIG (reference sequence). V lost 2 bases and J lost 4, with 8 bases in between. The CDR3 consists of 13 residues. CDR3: CAWSTDSTGELFF. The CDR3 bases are TGTGCCTGGAGTACTGACTCCACCGGGGAGCTGTTTTTT.

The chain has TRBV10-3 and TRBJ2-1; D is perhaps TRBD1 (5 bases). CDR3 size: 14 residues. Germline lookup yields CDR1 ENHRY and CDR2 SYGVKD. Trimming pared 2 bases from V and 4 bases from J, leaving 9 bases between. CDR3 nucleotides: TGTGCCATCAGTGAGAGCAGGGCTTACAATGAGCAGTTCTTC. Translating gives CAISESRAYNEQFF.

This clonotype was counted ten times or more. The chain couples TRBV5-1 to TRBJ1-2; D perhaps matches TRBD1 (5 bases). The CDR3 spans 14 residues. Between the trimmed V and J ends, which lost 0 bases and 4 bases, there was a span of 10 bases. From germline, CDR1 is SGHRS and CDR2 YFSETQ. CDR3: CASSLEGAGYGYTF. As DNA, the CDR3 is TGCGCCAGCAGCTTGGAAGGGGCCGGCTATGGCTACACCTTC.

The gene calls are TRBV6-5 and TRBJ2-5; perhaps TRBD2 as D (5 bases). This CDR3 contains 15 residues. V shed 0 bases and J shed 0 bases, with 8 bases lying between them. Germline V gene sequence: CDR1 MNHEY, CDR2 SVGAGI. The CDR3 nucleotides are TGTGCCAGCAGTTACTCCTTAGCGTACCAAGAGACCCAGTACTTC. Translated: CASSYSLAYQETQYF.

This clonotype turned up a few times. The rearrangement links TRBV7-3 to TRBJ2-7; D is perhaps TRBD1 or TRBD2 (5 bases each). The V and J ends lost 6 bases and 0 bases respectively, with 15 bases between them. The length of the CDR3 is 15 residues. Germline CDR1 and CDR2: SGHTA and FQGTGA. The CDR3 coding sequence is TGTGCCAGCAGTGAGACGGCAGGGACCTCCTACGAGCAGTACTTC. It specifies CASSETAGTSYEQYF.

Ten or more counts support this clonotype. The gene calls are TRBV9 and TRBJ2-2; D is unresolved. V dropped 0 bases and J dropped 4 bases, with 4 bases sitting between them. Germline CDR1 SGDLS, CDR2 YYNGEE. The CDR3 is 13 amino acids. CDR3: CASSVASTGELFF. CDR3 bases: TGTGCCAGCAGCGTAGCTAGCACCGGGGAGCTGTTTTTT.

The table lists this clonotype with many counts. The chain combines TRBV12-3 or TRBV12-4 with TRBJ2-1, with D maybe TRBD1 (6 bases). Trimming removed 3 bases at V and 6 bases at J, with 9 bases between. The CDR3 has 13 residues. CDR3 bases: TGTGCCAGCAGTTTCCAGGGGAGCAATGAGCAGTTCTTC. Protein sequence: CASSFQGSNEQFF.

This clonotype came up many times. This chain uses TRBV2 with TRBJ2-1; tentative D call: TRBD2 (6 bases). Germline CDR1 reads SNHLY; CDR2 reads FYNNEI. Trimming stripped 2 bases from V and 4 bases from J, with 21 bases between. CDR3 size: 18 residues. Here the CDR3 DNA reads TGTGCCAGCAGTGAATCGGTTCTAGCGCAACCCCCTTACAATGAGCAGTTCTTC. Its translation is CASSESVLAQPPYNEQFF.

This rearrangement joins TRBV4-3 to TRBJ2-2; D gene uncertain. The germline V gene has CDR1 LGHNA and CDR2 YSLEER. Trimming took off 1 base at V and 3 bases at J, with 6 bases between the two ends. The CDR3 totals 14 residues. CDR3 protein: CASSQGGYTGELFF. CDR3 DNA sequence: TGCGCCAGCAGCCAAGGAGGATACACCGGGGAGCTGTTTTTT.

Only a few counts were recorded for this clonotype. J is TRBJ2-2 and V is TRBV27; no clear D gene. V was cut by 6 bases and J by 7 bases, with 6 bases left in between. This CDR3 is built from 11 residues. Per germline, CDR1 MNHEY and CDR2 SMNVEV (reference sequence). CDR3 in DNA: TGTGCCAGCAGGTGGGGCGGGGAGCTGTTTTTT. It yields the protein CASRWGGELFF.

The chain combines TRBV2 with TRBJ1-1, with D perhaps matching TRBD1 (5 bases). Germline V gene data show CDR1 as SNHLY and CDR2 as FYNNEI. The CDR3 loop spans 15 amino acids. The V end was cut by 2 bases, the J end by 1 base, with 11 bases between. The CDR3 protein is CASSESRDGNTEAFF. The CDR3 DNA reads TGTGCCAGCAGTGAATCCCGGGACGGGAACACTGAAGCTTTCTTT.

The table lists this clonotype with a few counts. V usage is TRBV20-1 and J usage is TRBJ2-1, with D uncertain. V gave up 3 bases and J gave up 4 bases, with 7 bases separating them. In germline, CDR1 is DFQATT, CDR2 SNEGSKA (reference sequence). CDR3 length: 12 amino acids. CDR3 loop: CSARYEYNEQFF. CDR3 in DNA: TGCAGTGCTAGGTACGAATACAATGAGCAGTTCTTC.

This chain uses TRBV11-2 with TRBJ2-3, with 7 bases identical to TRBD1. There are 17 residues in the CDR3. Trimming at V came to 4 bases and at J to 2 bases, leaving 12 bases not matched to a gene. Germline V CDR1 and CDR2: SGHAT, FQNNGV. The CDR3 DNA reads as TGTGCCAGCAGCTCGCTCGACAGGGTTCGCTTCACAGATACGCAGTATTTT. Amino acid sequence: CASSSLDRVRFTDTQYF.

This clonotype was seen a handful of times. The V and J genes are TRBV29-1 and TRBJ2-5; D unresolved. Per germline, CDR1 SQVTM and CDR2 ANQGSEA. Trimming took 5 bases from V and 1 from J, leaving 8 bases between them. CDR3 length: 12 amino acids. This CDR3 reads CSVWGSQETQYF. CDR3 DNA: TGCAGCGTTTGGGGTTCCCAAGAGACCCAGTACTTC. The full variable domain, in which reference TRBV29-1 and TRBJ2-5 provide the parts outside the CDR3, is SAVISQKPSRDICQRGTSLTIQCQVDSQVTMMFWYRQQPGQSLTLIATANQGSEATYESGFVIDKFPISRPNLTFSTLTVSNMSPEDSSIYLCSVWGSQETQYFGPGTRLLVL.

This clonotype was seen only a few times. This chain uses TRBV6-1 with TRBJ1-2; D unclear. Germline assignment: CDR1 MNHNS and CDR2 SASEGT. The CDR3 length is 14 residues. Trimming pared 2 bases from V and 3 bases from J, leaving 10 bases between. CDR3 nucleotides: TGTGCCAGCAGTGAACAGATAAATGACTATGGCTACACCTTC. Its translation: CASSEQINDYGYTF.

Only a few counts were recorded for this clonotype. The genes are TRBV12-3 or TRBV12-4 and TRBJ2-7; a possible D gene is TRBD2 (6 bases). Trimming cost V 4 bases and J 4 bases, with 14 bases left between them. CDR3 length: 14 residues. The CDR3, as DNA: TGTGCCAGCAGTTACCCGGGACTTATTTACGAGCAGTACTTC. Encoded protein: CASSYPGLIYEQYF.

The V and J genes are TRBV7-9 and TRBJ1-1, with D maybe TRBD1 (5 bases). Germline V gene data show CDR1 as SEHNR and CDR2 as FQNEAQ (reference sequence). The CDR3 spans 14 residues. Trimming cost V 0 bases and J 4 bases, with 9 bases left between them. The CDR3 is CASSLAETVTEAFF. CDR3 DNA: TGTGCCAGCAGCTTAGCCGAGACAGTCACTGAAGCTTTCTTT.

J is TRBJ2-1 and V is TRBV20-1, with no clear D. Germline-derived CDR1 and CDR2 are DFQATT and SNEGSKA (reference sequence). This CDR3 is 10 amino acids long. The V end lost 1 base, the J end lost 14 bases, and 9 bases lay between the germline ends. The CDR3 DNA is TGCAGTGCTAGAGCTTTAGAGGAGTTCTTC. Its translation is CSARALEEFF.

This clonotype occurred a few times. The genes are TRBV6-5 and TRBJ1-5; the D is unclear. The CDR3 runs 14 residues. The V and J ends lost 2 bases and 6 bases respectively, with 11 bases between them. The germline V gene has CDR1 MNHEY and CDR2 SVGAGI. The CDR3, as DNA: TGTGCCAGCAGTTACGATCCGGGATTTCAGCCCCAGCATTTT. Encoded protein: CASSYDPGFQPQHF.

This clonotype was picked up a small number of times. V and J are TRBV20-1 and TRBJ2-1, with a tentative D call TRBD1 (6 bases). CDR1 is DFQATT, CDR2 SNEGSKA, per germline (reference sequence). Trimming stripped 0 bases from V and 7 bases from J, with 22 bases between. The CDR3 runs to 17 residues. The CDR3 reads CSARDWAVGQFGNEQFF. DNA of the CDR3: TGCAGTGCTAGAGATTGGGCCGTCGGACAGTTTGGGAATGAGCAGTTCTTC.

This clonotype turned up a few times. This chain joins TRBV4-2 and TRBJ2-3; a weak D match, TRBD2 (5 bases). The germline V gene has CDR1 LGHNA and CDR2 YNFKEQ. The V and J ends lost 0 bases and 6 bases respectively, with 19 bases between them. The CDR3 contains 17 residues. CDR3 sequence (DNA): TGTGCCAGCAGCCAAGATATGCCTAGCACATTAGCGGATACGCAGTATTTT. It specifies CASSQDMPSTLADTQYF.

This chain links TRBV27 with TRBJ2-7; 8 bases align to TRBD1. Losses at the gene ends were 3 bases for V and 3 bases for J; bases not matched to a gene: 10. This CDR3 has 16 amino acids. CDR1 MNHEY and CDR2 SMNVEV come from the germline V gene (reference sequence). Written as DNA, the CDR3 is TGTGCCAGCAGTTTGCCCCGGGACAGGCCCTACTACGAGCAGTACTTC. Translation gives CASSLPRDRPYYEQYF.

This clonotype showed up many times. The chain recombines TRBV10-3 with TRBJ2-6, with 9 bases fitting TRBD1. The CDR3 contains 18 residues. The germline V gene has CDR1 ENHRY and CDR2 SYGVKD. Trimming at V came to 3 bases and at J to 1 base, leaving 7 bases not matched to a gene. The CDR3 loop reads CAISDGDRVPSGANVLTF. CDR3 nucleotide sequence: TGTGCCATCAGTGATGGGGACAGGGTACCTTCTGGGGCCAACGTCCTGACTTTC.